Following are 26 T cell receptor beta chains from one sample sequenced in a study of identical twins. TCRdb reprocessed the 5' RACE reads with MiXCR, giving one entry per CDR3 protein. The profile covers some 460,000 distinct CDR3 sequences, with approximately 14% appearing a single time and about 0.53% taken by the ten largest. In addition, the sample was reused for a study of yellow fever vaccine responses in identical twins.

The sample taken for sequencing was CD4+ T cells sorted from blood. Receptors originate from a young woman in good health.

This clonotype was found a few times. The chain employs TRBV10-3 and TRBJ2-1, with 7 bases matching TRBD2. The CDR3 consists of 13 residues. The germline CDR1 and CDR2 sequences are ENHRY and SYGVKD. J lost 5 bases, V lost 4 bases, and 2 bases had no gene match. The CDR3 bases are TGTGCCATCAGTGGGGGACTAAACAATGAGCAGTTCTTC. This sequence encodes CAISGGLNNEQFF.

This clonotype occurred many times. The chain links TRBV10-3 to TRBJ2-1; 13 bases align to TRBD2. CDR1 is ENHRY and CDR2 is SYGVKD in the germline V gene. Unmatched junction bases numbered 13, after V lost 6 bases and J lost 8 bases. The CDR3 totals 17 residues. The CDR3 is CAIRDPGLAGSAYEQFF. The CDR3 nucleotides are TGTGCCATCAGGGACCCGGGACTAGCGGGGAGTGCCTATGAGCAGTTCTTC.

The chain couples TRBV5-4 to TRBJ1-5; D perhaps matches TRBD1 (6 bases). CDR3 length: 19 residues. CDR1 and CDR2 (germline): SGHNT, YYREEE (reference sequence). The V gene lost 2 bases and the J gene lost 3 bases, with 24 bases spanning the gap. CDR3 nucleotides: TGTGCCAGCAGCTTAGGGGAGGGGGGCGCACTTACCCTCAATCAGCCCCAGCATTTT. Its protein is CASSLGEGGALTLNQPQHF.

Only a few counts were recorded for this clonotype. The V gene is TRBV5-1, the J gene TRBJ2-7; 7 bases are shared with TRBD1. Germline CDR1 and CDR2: SGHRS and YFSETQ. The CDR3 covers 14 residues. V dropped 3 bases and J dropped 3; count of bases not matched to a gene: 6. CDR3 in DNA: TGCGCCAGCAGCTCCTCGACAGGGTACTACGAGCAGTACTTC. Its translation is CASSSSTGYYEQYF.

The CDR3 is CASSLLAGPKETQYF. Here the CDR3 DNA reads TGTGCCAGCAGCTTACTAGCGGGACCGAAAGAGACCCAGTACTTC. The rearrangement uses TRBV7-9 and TRBJ2-5; 9 bases line up with TRBD2. CDR3 length equals 15 residues. V was pared by 2 bases and J by 3 bases, with 4 bases of the junction left unmatched. Germline CDR1 reads SEHNR; CDR2 reads FQNEAQ (reference sequence).

As concerns this clonotype: Germline and junction disagree at one end, which may indicate a read error. The genes are TRBV7-7 and TRBJ1-4, with D uncertain. The CDR3 runs to 14 residues. CDR1 SSHAT and CDR2 FNYEAQ come from the germline V gene (reference sequence). The CDR3 region has the DNA TGTGCTAGCAGCGCTCAGGATTCTAATGAAAAACTGTTTTTT. It is translated as CASSAQDSNEKLFF.

This clonotype was seen a handful of times. This sequence joins TRBV21-1 and TRBJ2-2. TRBV21-1 is marked as a pseudogene. CDR3 size: 11 residues. CDR3 sequence reads: CAPRSTGELFF. The CDR3 DNA is TGTGCCCCCAGAAGCACCGGGGAGCTGTTTTTT.

This clonotype was counted only a few times. V gene TRBV11-2 combines with J gene TRBJ2-2; the match to TRBD1 covers 9 bases. CDR3 length equals 15 residues. After removal of 5 bases from V and 6 bases from J, the junction contained 7 bases not matched to a gene. Germline V gives CDR1 SGHAT, CDR2 FQNNGV. CDR3 sequence: CASSNTGGIAGELFF. As DNA, the CDR3 is TGTGCCAGCAGCAATACAGGGGGCATAGCCGGGGAGCTGTTTTTT.

The chain links TRBV6-1 to TRBJ2-1; 12 nucleotides agree with TRBD2. V was pared by 6 bases and J by 8 bases, with 20 bases of the junction left unmatched. Germline CDR1 reads MNHNS; CDR2 reads SASEGT. The CDR3 has 19 amino acids. CDR3 DNA sequence: TGTGCCAGCAGCGTTACCCAAGGGGCTAGCGGGAGGGCCGGCGATGAGCAGTTCTTC. It yields the protein CASSVTQGASGRAGDEQFF.

The V and J genes are TRBV19 and TRBJ2-3; 9 positions match TRBD2. Trimming cost V 6 bases and J 7 bases; bases outside gene matches: 11. This CDR3 region has 15 residues. The germline gives CDR1 LNHDA, CDR2 SQIVND (reference sequence). For the CDR3, the DNA is TGTGCCAGTAGGAGAGCGGGGGGCCCATCCCATACGCAGTATTTT. Protein product: CASRRAGGPSHTQYF.

The sample holds a few counts of this clonotype. The chain recombines TRBV4-1 with TRBJ2-7, with 10 positions matching TRBD2. The ends lost 3 bases at V and 1 base at J; junction bases unmatched: 9. CDR1 is MGHRA, CDR2 YSYEKL, per germline. This CDR3 is built from 17 residues. CDR3 sequence: CASSHPGASGSSYEQYF. The CDR3 bases are TGCGCCAGCAGCCACCCCGGCGCTAGCGGGAGTTCCTACGAGCAGTACTTC.

This clonotype has ten or more counts. The chain links TRBV20-1 to TRBJ2-1; 7 nucleotides match TRBD1. CDR3 size: 13 residues. Germline V gives CDR1 DFQATT, CDR2 SNEGSKA (reference sequence). The V and J ends lost 4 bases and 2 bases, in that order; junction bases with no gene match: 2. CDR3 amino acids: CSATGTAYNEQFF. CDR3 in DNA: TGCAGTGCTACCGGGACAGCCTACAATGAGCAGTTCTTC.

The chain joins TRBV20-1 to TRBJ2-3, with a weak D call TRBD2 (6 bases). The CDR3 extends over 18 amino acids. Germline loops: CDR1 DFQATT, CDR2 SNEGSKA (reference sequence). The V end lost 0 bases, the J end lost 0 bases, and 19 bases lay between the germline ends. For the CDR3, the DNA is TGCAGTGCTAGAGATCTCGGGGAGGCGATGCTGAGCACAGATACGCAGTATTTT. Amino acid sequence: CSARDLGEAMLSTDTQYF.

The chain has TRBV5-1 and TRBJ2-1, with D possibly TRBD2 on 6 matching bases. The CDR3 length is 17 residues. V was trimmed by 4 bases and J by 4 bases, leaving 21 bases between them. CDR1 SGHRS and CDR2 YFSETQ come from the germline V gene. The CDR3 spells CASSPWGLPTTYNEQFF. DNA for the CDR3: TGCGCCAGCAGCCCTTGGGGACTTCCTACTACTTACAATGAGCAGTTCTTC.

This clonotype was seen a few times. The rearrangement joins TRBV28 to TRBJ2-2; D ambiguous. The CDR3 is made up of 16 amino acids. Germline V gene data show CDR1 as MDHEN and CDR2 as SYDVKM. The ends were cut back, 5 bases at V and 3 bases at J, with 16 bases in the middle. DNA of the CDR3: TGTGCCAGCAGTCCTGTTTCGGTTTTTTACACCGGGGAGCTGTTTTTT. Encoded protein: CASSPVSVFYTGELFF.

The rearrangement links TRBV4-2 to TRBJ1-1; D is possibly TRBD1 (6 bases). From germline, CDR1 is LGHNA and CDR2 YNFKEQ. The CDR3 covers 19 residues. Trimming removed 4 bases at V and 1 base at J, with 25 bases between. CDR3 nucleotide sequence: TGTGCCAGCAGCCCCCCGGGGCGGGGGGCTATAGGATCGAACACTGAAGCTTTCTTT. The encoded protein is CASSPPGRGAIGSNTEAFF.

The V call is TRBV5-1, the J call TRBJ2-7; 10 nucleotides match TRBD1. The J segment lost 3 bases and the V segment lost 0 bases, leaving 6 bases of the junction unmatched. CDR3 size: 16 residues. CDR1 and CDR2 from the germline V gene are SGHRS and YFSETQ. Here the CDR3 reads CASSLAGGQGLYEQYF. Here the CDR3 DNA reads TGCGCCAGCAGCTTGGCCGGGGGACAGGGGCTCTACGAGCAGTACTTC.

This clonotype was picked up a small number of times. The chain joins TRBV5-1 to TRBJ2-7; 12 positions match TRBD2. V dropped 0 bases and J dropped 7; count of bases not matched to a gene: 11. Germline V gene sequence: CDR1 SGHRS, CDR2 YFSETQ. The CDR3 loop spans 17 amino acids. CDR3 in amino acids: CASSLGISTSGSQEQYF. The CDR3 region has the DNA TGCGCCAGCAGCTTGGGGATCTCGACTAGCGGGAGTCAAGAGCAGTACTTC.

This clonotype was counted between two and nine times. The CDR3, as DNA: TGCGCCAGCAGCGCGGTAACAGGTAACACTGAAGCTTTCTTT. Residues: CASSAVTGNTEAFF. The V gene is TRBV5-1, the J gene TRBJ1-1; TRBD1 is a possible D gene (5 bases). The CDR3 is made up of 14 amino acids. Germline assignment: CDR1 SGHRS and CDR2 YFSETQ. Trimming removed 4 bases at V and 2 bases at J, with 12 bases between. The whole variable domain, filled in from reference TRBV5-1 and TRBJ1-1, reads KAGVTQTPRYLIKTRGQQVTLSCSPISGHRSVSWYQQTPGQGLQFLFEYFSETQRNKGNFPGRFSGRQFSNSRSEMNVSTLELGDSALYLCASSAVTGNTEAFFGQGTRLTVV.

The V gene is TRBV30, the J gene TRBJ2-7, with D perhaps matching TRBD1 (6 bases). Trimming cost V 3 bases and J 3 bases, with 15 bases left between them. Looked up from germline, CDR1 is GTSNPN and CDR2 is SVGIG (reference sequence). This CDR3 has 14 residues. In nucleotides, the CDR3 is TGTGCCTGGAGGCAGACCCCCAGGGGCTACGAGCAGTACTTC. This translates into CAWRQTPRGYEQYF.

This clonotype was seen a handful of times. V is TRBV6-5 and J is TRBJ2-1; possible D gene TRBD2, 6 bases. V was pared by 4 bases and J by 3 bases, with 13 bases between. The CDR3 loop spans 15 amino acids. Germline V gives CDR1 MNHEY, CDR2 SVGAGI. The CDR3 DNA sequence: TGTGCCAGCAGTTCCCAGGGAGCGGGCTACAATGAGCAGTTCTTC. Translation: CASSSQGAGYNEQFF.

This clonotype showed up just once. Since the CDR3 does not end with the conserved phenylalanine or tryptophan, this likely comes from a read error. The chain has TRBV28 and TRBJ2-5; possible D gene TRBD1, 5 bases. V was shortened by 7 bases and J by 3 bases, with 9 bases between the two germline ends. The CDR3 is made up of 12 amino acids. The germline V gene has CDR1 MDHEN and CDR2 SYDVKM. CDR3 sequence reads: CASMRREETQYS. The CDR3 DNA follows: TGTGCCAGCATGCGCAGGGAAGAGACCCAGTACTCC.

This chain connects TRBV7-8 to TRBJ1-1; D unclear. Germline V gives CDR1 SGHVS, CDR2 FQNEAQ. The length of the CDR3 is 14 residues. The V end lost 1 base, the J end lost 3 bases, and 9 bases lay between the germline ends. CDR3 in amino acids: CASSLGVGYTEAFF. Here the CDR3 DNA reads TGTGCCAGCAGCTTAGGTGTGGGCTACACTGAAGCTTTCTTT.

The sample holds many counts of this clonotype. The V call is TRBV12-3 or TRBV12-4, the J call TRBJ2-5; possible D gene TRBD2, 7 bases. Trimming removed 6 bases from V and 4 bases from J, with 18 bases in between. The length of the CDR3 is 15 residues. CDR3 sequence (DNA): TGTGCCAGCAGCCCTTGGCGGGGAGGGGGAGAGACCCAGTACTTC. Translating it yields CASSPWRGGGETQYF.

The CDR3 sequence: CASSFSGGSGNEQFF. The CDR3 bases are TGTGCCAGCAGTTTTAGCGGGGGAAGTGGCAATGAGCAGTTCTTC. The rearrangement joins TRBV13 to TRBJ2-1, with 9 bases aligning to TRBD2. J was trimmed by 6 bases and V by 6 bases; bases with no gene match: 9. Per germline, CDR1 PRHDT and CDR2 FYEKMQ (reference sequence). The CDR3 is 15 residues long.

This clonotype was observed at least ten times. The chain is built from TRBV10-3 and TRBJ2-2; 8 bases are shared with TRBD1. V was pared by 5 bases and J by 7 bases, with 9 bases of the junction left unmatched. The CDR3 has 15 amino acids. Germline CDR1 reads ENHRY; CDR2 reads SYGVKD. CDR3 residues: CAISLTGDVSGELFF. Here the CDR3 DNA reads TGTGCCATCAGTTTGACAGGGGACGTAAGCGGGGAGCTGTTTTTT.